The present T cell receptor (beta chain) was sequenced within a study of T cells in Graves' hyperthyroidism and ophthalmopathy. Overall study results and limits: The model predicted ophthalmopathy a median approximately six months before onset. Ophthalmopathy was told apart from stable hyperthyroidism by a 13 V-J model. Peripheral blood also featured most of the thyroid clonotypes expanded above 0.001.

The CDR3 is 10 amino acids. Germline V gene lookup returns CDR1 MDHEN and CDR2 SYDVKM. V was trimmed by 11 bases and J by 6 bases, leaving 10 bases between them. Diagnostic assessment was based on clinical symptoms, serum thyroxine and TRAb, thyroid ultrasound and orbital computed tomography. RNA transcripts provided the source from which TCR beta CDR3 regions were amplified. First-round RT-PCR with HTBI primers amplified the TCR CDR3 region. TCRdb recomputed calls from the multiplex PCR reads with MiXCR, one row per CDR3 protein. Of a few hundred thousand distinct CDR3 sequences listed, 40% to 50% are singletons. A few counts support this clonotype. Its antigen is still unknown.

The chain couples TRBV28 to TRBJ1-2, with TRBD1 as a possible D gene (5 bases). Material for sequencing was peripheral blood or thyroid tissue (not recorded which). The sequence was collected from an adult woman with Graves' disease, either hyperthyroidism or ophthalmopathy (not recorded which). The CDR3 DNA reads TGTGCCGCGAAGGGGAATGGCTACACCTTC. Protein product: CAAKGNGYTF.